This T cell receptor beta chain was observed in a study of identical twins. Study findings and constraints: The study drew conclusions from cross-sectional statistical analysis, not from following the same donors. Zero-insertion results could be subject to partial confounding by invariant MAIT and iNKT cells. Model-predicted out-of-frame TCR alpha sharing fell below observed values in monozygotic twins.

TCRdb itself ran the 5' RACE reads through MiXCR, one entry per CDR3 protein. The sample consists of 570,000 or so distinct CDR3 sequences, more than 9% of them appearing once. On this clonotype: Its target is unknown.

This CDR3 is built from 14 residues. V was shortened by 3 bases and J by 2 bases, with 9 bases between the two germline ends. CDR1 SGHRS and CDR2 YFSETQ come from the germline V gene. This same sample was also taken into another study, of yellow fever vaccine responses in identical twins.

This clonotype was obtained from a woman aged 18 to 35 in good health. What was sequenced was PBMCs. J is TRBJ2-1 and V is TRBV5-1; a possible D gene is TRBD2 (5 bases). The CDR3: CASSSGLPYNEQFF. For the CDR3, the DNA is TGCGCCAGCAGCTCAGGACTCCCCTACAATGAGCAGTTCTTC. The full variable domain, completed using reference TRBV5-1 and TRBJ2-1, is KAGVTQTPRYLIKTRGQQVTLSCSPISGHRSVSWYQQTPGQGLQFLFEYFSETQRNKGNFPGRFSGRQFSNSRSEMNVSTLELGDSALYLCASSSGLPYNEQFFGPGTRLTVL.